This is a list of T cell receptor beta chains from one sample in a study of response to subunit inactivated influenza vaccine. TCRdb ran MiXCR on the RT-PCR reads and lists one entry per CDR3 protein. The repertoire holds about 650,000 distinct CDR3 sequences, with around a sixth as singletons. The sequences come from PBMCs from blood, collected 11 to 12 days after vaccination. The receptors come from a man aged 45-65 years who received an inactivated influenza vaccine. The CDR3 runs from the conserved cysteine through the conserved F or W. A D gene is named only where the DNA matches it firmly. For some rows the clone size is stated as once, few or many, or as a class when expanded; others skip it.

abundance | len | d_gene | j_gene | v_gene | CDR3aa | CDR3nt
few | 15 | - | TRBJ2-6 | TRBV14 | CASSRLDPGANVLTF | TGTGCCAGCAGCCGACTTGACCCTGGGGCCAACGTCCTGACTTTC
- | 12 | - | TRBJ2-5 | TRBV6-6 | CASSYSMETQYF | TGTGCCAGCAGTTACTCAATGGAGACCCAGTACTTC
few | 15 | - | TRBJ1-6 | TRBV7-9 | CASSPVVGYDSPLHF | TGTGCCAGCAGCCCGGTGGTCGGCTACGATTCACCCCTCCACTTT
many | 13 | - | TRBJ1-5 | TRBV20-1 | CSARGPFNQPQHF | TGCAGTGCTAGGGGCCCCTTCAATCAGCCCCAGCATTTT
- | 15 | - | TRBJ2-2 | TRBV7-9 | CASSLEGTSTGELFF | TGTGCCAGCAGCTTAGAAGGGACAAGCACCGGGGAGCTGTTTTTT
few | 15 | - | TRBJ2-3 | TRBV5-1 | CASSFRASGTDTQYF | TGCGCCAGCAGCTTTCGGGCTAGCGGCACAGATACGCAGTATTTT
- | 14 | - | TRBJ2-1 | TRBV24-1 | CATSDLAGYNEQFF | TGTGCCACCAGTGATTTAGCAGGCTACAATGAGCAGTTCTTC
- | 17 | TRBD2 | TRBJ2-5 | TRBV9 | CASSVVSGLAALGTQYF | TGTGCCAGCAGCGTAGTCTCGGGGCTAGCGGCGCTGGGGACCCAGTACTTC
few | 15 | - | TRBJ2-2 | TRBV30 | CAWSPPDRDTGELFF | TGTGCCTGGAGTCCTCCTGACAGAGACACCGGGGAGCTGTTTTTT
few | 14 | - | TRBJ1-1 | TRBV30 | CAWSDRQRNTEAFF | TGTGCCTGGAGTGATCGTCAGAGAAACACTGAAGCTTTCTTT
many | 14 | TRBD1 | TRBJ1-2 | TRBV24-1 | CATSPTGGNYGYTF | TGTGCCACCAGCCCGACAGGGGGAAACTATGGCTACACCTTC
- | 16 | - | TRBJ2-1 | TRBV7-9 | CASSIAGQGPYNEQFF | TGTGCCAGCAGCATAGCGGGACAGGGCCCGTACAATGAGCAGTTCTTC
- | 13 | - | TRBJ1-1 | TRBV20-1 | CSARAILNTEAFF | TGCAGTGCTAGAGCCATCTTGAACACTGAAGCTTTCTTT
few | 16 | - | TRBJ2-2 | TRBV7-2 | CASSLATTASTGELFF | TGTGCCAGCAGCTTAGCGACCACAGCTTCCACCGGGGAGCTGTTTTTT
few | 12 | TRBD1 | TRBJ2-7 | TRBV20-1 | CSVRQGAFEQYF | TGCAGTGTTAGACAGGGGGCCTTCGAGCAGTACTTC
few | 14 | - | TRBJ2-2 | TRBV20-1 | CSASLTGNTGELFF | TGCAGTGCTAGTTTGACAGGGAACACCGGGGAGCTGTTTTTT
few | 13 | - | TRBJ2-2 | TRBV28 | CASSFTGHGELFF | TGTGCCAGCAGTTTCACGGGGCACGGGGAGCTGTTTTTT
few | 15 | - | TRBJ1-4 | TRBV28 | CASSLSGPTNEKLFF | TGTGCCAGCAGTTTAAGCGGACCGACTAATGAAAAACTGTTTTTT
- | 15 | - | TRBJ2-7 | TRBV5-1 | CASSPGGGSEDEQYF | TGCGCCAGCAGCCCGGGAGGGGGCTCCGAGGACGAGCAGTACTTC
few | 14 | - | TRBJ2-5 | TRBV5-1 | CASSWGTGKETQYF | TGCGCCAGCAGCTGGGGAACGGGAAAAGAGACCCAGTACTTC
- | 14 | - | TRBJ2-7 | TRBV15 | CATSRGVGYYEQYF | TGTGCCACCAGCAGAGGGGTAGGTTACTACGAGCAGTACTTC
- | 14 | - | TRBJ2-3 | TRBV7-9 | CASSFHDSTDTQYF | TGTGCCAGCAGCTTCCACGACAGCACAGATACGCAGTATTTT
many | 15 | - | TRBJ2-7 | TRBV6-5 | CASSYSSLGSYEQYF | TGTGCCAGCAGTTACTCGAGCCTGGGGAGCTACGAGCAGTACTTC
few | 16 | TRBD2 | TRBJ2-7 | TRBV13 | CASSARLAGLSYEQYF | TGTGCCAGCAGCGCGAGACTAGCGGGCCTTTCCTACGAGCAGTACTTC
- | 11 | - | TRBJ1-5 | TRBV28 | CASSTNQPQHF | TGTGCCAGCAGTACTAATCAGCCCCAGCATTTT
few | 16 | - | TRBJ1-5 | TRBV7-8 | CASSLSGPYSNQPQHF | TGTGCCAGCAGCTTATCCGGACCTTATAGCAATCAGCCCCAGCATTTT
many | 15 | TRBD2 | TRBJ2-1 | TRBV7-8 | CASSFAGGPYNEQFF | TGTGCCAGCAGCTTCGCGGGAGGGCCCTACAATGAGCAGTTCTTC
few | 13 | - | TRBJ2-1 | TRBV10-3 | CAIRARVNNEQFF | TGTGCCATCAGGGCCAGGGTCAACAATGAGCAGTTCTTC
- | 14 | - | TRBJ1-1 | TRBV5-1 | CASSLALRGTEAFF | TGCGCCAGCAGCTTGGCGCTTAGAGGAACTGAAGCTTTCTTT
many | 12 | - | TRBJ2-1 | TRBV4-3 | CASSQVSNEQFF | TGCGCCAGCAGCCAAGTCAGCAATGAGCAGTTCTTC
many | 14 | TRBD1 | TRBJ1-4 | TRBV12-3/TRBV12-4 | CASSSLDRNEKLFF | TGTGCCAGCAGTTCTTTGGACAGGAATGAAAAACTGTTTTTT
- | 13 | - | TRBJ1-2 | TRBV3-1 | CASSQARAYGYTF | TGTGCCAGCAGCCAGGCCAGGGCGTATGGCTACACCTTC
few | 18 | TRBD1 | TRBJ2-3 | TRBV6-1 | CASARTPRQGAITDTQYF | TGTGCCAGCGCTCGAACCCCGCGACAGGGGGCTATAACAGATACGCAGTATTTT
few | 17 | TRBD2 | TRBJ2-2 | TRBV29-1 | CSVRSRVAGDGTGELFF | TGCAGCGTTCGTTCCAGGGTAGCGGGAGACGGCACCGGGGAGCTGTTTTTT
- | 13 | - | TRBJ2-7 | TRBV5-1 | CASSLGAGSEQYF | TGCGCCAGCAGCTTGGGGGCAGGGAGTGAGCAGTACTTC
- | 15 | TRBD2 | TRBJ2-1 | TRBV20-1 | CSARASGRARNEQFF | TGCAGTGCTAGAGCAAGCGGGAGGGCCAGGAATGAGCAGTTCTTC
few | 16 | TRBD1 | TRBJ1-4 | TRBV5-6 | CASSRGQGGYNEKLFF | TGTGCCAGCAGCCGTGGACAGGGCGGATATAATGAAAAACTGTTTTTT
- | 15 | TRBD2 | TRBJ2-1 | TRBV10-3 | CATKAGTSGGNEQFF | TGTGCCACCAAAGCCGGGACTAGCGGGGGTAATGAGCAGTTCTTC
- | 16 | - | TRBJ1-5 | TRBV12-3/TRBV12-4 | CASSLASTTRSQPQHF | TGTGCCAGCAGTTTAGCTTCGACAACGCGCTCTCAGCCCCAGCATTTT
- | 14 | - | TRBJ2-5 | TRBV28 | CASSLMGFQETQYF | TGTGCCAGCAGTTTAATGGGTTTCCAAGAGACCCAGTACTTC
- | 13 | - | TRBJ1-2 | TRBV12-3/TRBV12-4 | CASSGGDNYGYTF | TGTGCCAGCAGTGGAGGGGACAACTATGGCTACACCTTC
- | 14 | - | TRBJ2-7 | TRBV12-3/TRBV12-4 | CASSLEQGGNEQYF | TGTGCCAGCAGTTTAGAGCAGGGCGGCAACGAGCAGTACTTC
few | 14 | - | TRBJ1-1 | TRBV3-1 | CASSQEVGRDEAFF | TGTGCCAGCAGCCAAGAGGTGGGGCGCGATGAAGCTTTCTTT
few | 15 | TRBD1 | TRBJ2-1 | TRBV18 | CASSPYGTGVNEQFF | TGTGCCAGCTCACCCTACGGGACAGGGGTCAATGAGCAGTTCTTC
- | 18 | - | TRBJ2-2 | TRBV18 | CASRKARGASQNTGELFF | TGTGCCAGCCGCAAAGCCCGGGGCGCCAGCCAGAACACCGGGGAGCTGTTTTTT
few | 12 | - | TRBJ1-2 | TRBV12-3/TRBV12-4 | CASRTGMDGYTF | TGTGCCAGCAGAACAGGGATGGATGGCTACACCTTC
few | 16 | - | TRBJ2-3 | TRBV6-5 | CASSYGPGSSTDTQYF | TGTGCCAGCAGTTACGGTCCAGGGAGTAGCACAGATACGCAGTATTTT
few | 12 | - | TRBJ2-1 | TRBV12-3/TRBV12-4 | CASSEGLPRQFF | TGTGCCAGCAGTGAGGGACTCCCACGACAGTTCTTC
- | 14 | - | TRBJ2-1 | TRBV12-3/TRBV12-4 | CASSFGHNYNEQFF | TGTGCCAGCAGTTTCGGACACAACTACAATGAGCAGTTCTTC
few | 16 | - | TRBJ2-5 | TRBV7-8 | CASSFNRDVYQETQYF | TGTGCCAGCAGCTTCAACCGGGACGTTTATCAAGAGACCCAGTACTTC
many | 14 | - | TRBJ2-7 | TRBV7-2 | CASSLARTGYEQYF | TGTGCCAGCAGCTTAGCGAGAACGGGCTACGAGCAGTACTTC